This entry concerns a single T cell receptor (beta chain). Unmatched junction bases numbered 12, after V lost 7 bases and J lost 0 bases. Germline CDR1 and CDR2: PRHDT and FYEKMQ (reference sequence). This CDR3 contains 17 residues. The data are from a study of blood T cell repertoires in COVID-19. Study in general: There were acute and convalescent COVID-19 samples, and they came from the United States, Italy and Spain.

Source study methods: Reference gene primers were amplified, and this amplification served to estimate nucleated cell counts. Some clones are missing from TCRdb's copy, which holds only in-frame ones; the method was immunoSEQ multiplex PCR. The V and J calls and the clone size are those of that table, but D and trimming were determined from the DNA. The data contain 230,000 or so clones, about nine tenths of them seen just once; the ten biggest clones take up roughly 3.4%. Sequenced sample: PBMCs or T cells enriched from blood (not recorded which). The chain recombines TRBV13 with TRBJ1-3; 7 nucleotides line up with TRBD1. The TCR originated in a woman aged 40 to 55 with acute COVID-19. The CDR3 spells CASTRDSGFSSGNTIYF. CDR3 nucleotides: TGTGCCAGCACTCGGGACAGTGGGTTCAGCTCTGGAAACACCATATATTTT.